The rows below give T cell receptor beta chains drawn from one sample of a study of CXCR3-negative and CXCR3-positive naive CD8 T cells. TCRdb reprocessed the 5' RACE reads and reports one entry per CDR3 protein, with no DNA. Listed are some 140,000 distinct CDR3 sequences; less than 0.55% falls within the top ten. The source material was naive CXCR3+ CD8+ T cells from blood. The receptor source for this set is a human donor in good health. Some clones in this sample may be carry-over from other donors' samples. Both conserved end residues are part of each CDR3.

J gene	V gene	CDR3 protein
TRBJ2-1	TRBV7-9	CASSPNSEYNEQFF
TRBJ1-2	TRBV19	CASSSWTGGDGYTF
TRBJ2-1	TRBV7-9	CASSWDPLSSYNEQFF
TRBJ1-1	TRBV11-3	CASSLVGTGPSEAFF
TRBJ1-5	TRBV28	CASSHFRTGYQPQHF
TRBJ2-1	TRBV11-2	CASSLTSSPNEQFF
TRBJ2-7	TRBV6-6	CASRPGSPSGGLEQYF
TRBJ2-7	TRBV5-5	CASSLEGVYEQYF
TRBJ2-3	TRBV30	CAWSAGTASTDTQYF
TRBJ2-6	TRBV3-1	CASSHWTSGISGANVLTF
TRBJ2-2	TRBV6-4	CASSDSLEGNTGELFF